These T cell receptor beta chains were read from a single sample in a study of cytomegalovirus exposure and HLA in healthy donors. Profiling relied on immunoSEQ multiplex PCR, and the TCRdb table lists in-frame clones only, not all of them. The sample carries about 45,000 clones, around 70% recorded once. Material: PBMCs. The receptor source for this set is a woman aged 25 to 39 in good health and CMV-seronegative. Both conserved end residues are part of each CDR3. Fields, in order: clone size, J gene, V gene, CDR3 protein. Part of the rows lack a size; the others show once, few, many or a class for expanded clones.

.,TRBJ1-5,TRBV2,CASREDRGDQPQHF
few,TRBJ1-1,TRBV2,CASRRTMNTEAFF
.,TRBJ2-1,TRBV5-6,CASSLDRTAFNEQFF
.,TRBJ2-7,TRBV7-2,CASSLEPGDRVHF
few,TRBJ2-3,TRBV30,CAWIPGGLGDTQYF
.,TRBJ2-7,TRBV28,CAIHSGDTLSYEQYF
once,TRBJ2-7,TRBV2,CASSVLGQGLYEQYF
few,TRBJ2-7,TRBV7-8,CASSPRRAGAYEQYF
.,TRBJ1-5,TRBV7-7,CASSLKQLSNQPQHF
.,TRBJ2-7,TRBV7-6,CASSRTGGYEQYF
many,TRBJ1-4,TRBV6-6,CANSKTGEKLFF
once,TRBJ1-2,TRBV15,CATSRDRGGSNYGYTF
.,TRBJ1-2,TRBV29-1,CGAEADGYTF
many,TRBJ2-3,TRBV7-3,CASSFSGREADTQYF